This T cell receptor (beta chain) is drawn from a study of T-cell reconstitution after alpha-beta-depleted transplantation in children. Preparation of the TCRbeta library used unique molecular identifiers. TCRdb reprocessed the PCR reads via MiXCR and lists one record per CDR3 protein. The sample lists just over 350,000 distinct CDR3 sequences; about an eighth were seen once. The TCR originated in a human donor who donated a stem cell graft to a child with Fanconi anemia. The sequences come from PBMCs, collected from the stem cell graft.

The CDR3 sequence: CASSPFTHSGANVLTF. DNA of the CDR3: TGTGCCAGCTCACCTTTTACTCACTCTGGGGCCAACGTCCTGACTTTC. The rearrangement uses TRBV18 and TRBJ2-6; D not certain. The CDR3 has 16 residues. The V and J ends lost 3 bases and 0 bases respectively, with 9 bases between them. Germline V gene lookup returns CDR1 KGHSH and CDR2 LQKENI.